Detailed here is one T cell receptor beta chain. Its antigen is unidentified. Time point in this sample: neoterminal ileum biopsy at postoperative endoscopy, about 6 months after surgery. CDR3 length: 13 amino acids. Deletions cut 5 bases from V and 12 bases from J, with 17 bases between. CDR1 SGHAT and CDR2 FQNNGV come from the germline V gene. This specimen belongs to a study of T cell repertoires in ileal Crohn's disease. Study background: Thiopurines (around ten) or anti-TNF agents (18) were given postoperatively to about half.

Overall study findings and caveats: Compared with non-smokers, active smokers at surgery showed more clonal expansions. Mucosal expansions were suggested to be mainly CD8 T cells.

TCRB immunosequencing input was five hundred nanograms of biopsy DNA per sample. The repertoire was sequenced with immunoSEQ multiplex PCR; TCRdb's copy has only in-frame clones and lacks some. The repertoire holds some 9,400 clones, with 78% as singletons. The V and J genes are TRBV11-2 and TRBJ2-1; TRBD1 might be the D (5 bases). The source material was ileal tissue. This TCR came from an adult with Crohn's disease. The CDR3 DNA follows: TGTGCCAGCAGCCCCTCCCTGGGGCCTCGGCAGTTCTTC. It encodes CASSPSLGPRQFF.